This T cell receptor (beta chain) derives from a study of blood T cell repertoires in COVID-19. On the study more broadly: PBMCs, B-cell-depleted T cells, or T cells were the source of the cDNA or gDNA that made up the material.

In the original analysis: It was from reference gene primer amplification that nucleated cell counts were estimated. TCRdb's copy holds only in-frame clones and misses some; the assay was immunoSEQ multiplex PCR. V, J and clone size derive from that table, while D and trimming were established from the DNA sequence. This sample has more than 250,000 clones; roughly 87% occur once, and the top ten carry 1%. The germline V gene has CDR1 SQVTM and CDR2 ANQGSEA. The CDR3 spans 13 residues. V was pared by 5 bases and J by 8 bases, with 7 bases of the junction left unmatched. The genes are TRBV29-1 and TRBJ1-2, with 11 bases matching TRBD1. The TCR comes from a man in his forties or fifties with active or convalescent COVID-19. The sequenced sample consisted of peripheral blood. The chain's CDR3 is CSVYGQGARGYTF. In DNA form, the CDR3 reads TGCAGCGTTTACGGACAGGGGGCGCGGGGCTACACCTTC.